One and the same sample provided the 23 T cell receptor beta chains below, sequenced in a study of CD8+ T cells in alopecia areata. The treatment: oral pan-JAK inhibitor, 5-10 mg twice daily. It was cDNA, reverse transcribed from extracted RNA, that served as the sequencing template. Using immunoSEQ multiplex PCR, the repertoire was profiled, and TCRdb retains in-frame clones only, with some absent. The table records some 160,000 clones, just over 65% of them present only once. Sequenced here: CD4+ T cells sorted from blood, sampled at week 4, from a patient treated with tofacitinib. The receptors were gathered from a human donor with alopecia areata.

This sequence joins TRBV9 and TRBJ2-2; the D is unclear. The CDR3 has 16 residues. Germline CDR1 is SGDLS and CDR2 is YYNGEE. Trimming pared 4 bases from V and 1 base from J, leaving 14 bases between. CDR3 residues: CASSPVAWQNTGELFF. Here the CDR3 DNA reads TGTGCCAGCAGCCCCGTGGCCTGGCAGAACACCGGGGAGCTGTTTTTT.

A remark on this clone: The junction and the germline gene differ at one end; a read error may be behind it. This rearrangement joins TRBV7-7 to TRBJ1-3; D is unresolved. This CDR3 comprises 13 residues. CDR1 SSHAT and CDR2 FNYEAQ come from the germline V gene (reference sequence). DNA for the CDR3: TGTGCTAGCAGCTCTTCATCTGGAAACACCATATATTTT. Protein product: CASSSSSGNTIYF. Filled out from reference TRBV7-7 and TRBJ1-3, the complete variable domain reads GAGVSQSPRYKVTKRGQDVTLRCDPISSHATLYWYQQALGQGPEFLTYFNYEAQPDKSGLPSDRFSAERPEGSISTLTIQRTEQRDSAMYRCASSSSSGNTIYFGEGSWLTVV.

This chain links TRBV7-3 with TRBJ2-5; TRBD2 agrees at 8 bases. V gave up 3 bases and J gave up 2 bases; unmatched junction bases: 8. The germline CDR1 and CDR2 sequences are SGHTA and FQGTGA. The CDR3 is 16 amino acids. The CDR3 here is CASSLREDFPQETQYF. The CDR3, as DNA: TGTGCCAGCAGCTTGCGGGAGGACTTTCCACAAGAGACCCAGTACTTC.

This clone was detected once. The V call is TRBV15, the J call TRBJ2-3; D is unclear. Trimming pared 0 bases from V and 1 base from J, leaving 8 bases between. The length of the CDR3 is 15 residues. Germline CDR1 reads LNHNV; CDR2 reads YYDKDF (reference sequence). The CDR3: CATSRDSLGTDTQYF. The DNA for the CDR3 is TGTGCCACCAGCAGAGATTCCCTAGGCACAGATACGCAGTATTTT.

This chain joins TRBV2 and TRBJ1-5; a weak D match, TRBD1 (5 bases). V was cut by 6 bases and J by 2 bases, with 17 bases left in between. This CDR3 contains 16 residues. CDR1 and CDR2 from the germline V gene are SNHLY and FYNNEI. CDR3 amino acids: CASRGGGNHGNQPQHF. CDR3 DNA sequence: TGTGCCAGCAGGGGGGGAGGGAACCATGGCAATCAGCCCCAGCATTTT.

The chain employs TRBV2 and TRBJ1-2; TRBD1 matches 8 bases. The CDR3 length is 13 residues. Losses at the gene ends were 3 bases for V and 8 bases for J; bases not matched to a gene: 5. The V gene's germline CDR1 is SNHLY and CDR2 FYNNEI. CDR3 loop: CASSDNGQGGYTF. CDR3 DNA: TGTGCCAGCAGTGATAATGGACAGGGCGGCTACACCTTC.

Only one count was recorded for this clone. V gene TRBV25-1 combines with J gene TRBJ1-1; 7 positions agree with TRBD1. The CDR3 is made up of 14 amino acids. With 6 bases clipped from V and 5 bases from J, the junction kept 9 bases outside the gene matches. The germline CDR1 and CDR2 sequences are MGHDK and SYGVNS. The CDR3 is CASRRQGSGTEAFF. Written as DNA, the CDR3 is TGTGCCAGCAGGAGACAGGGAAGTGGGACTGAAGCTTTCTTT.

This chain uses TRBV4-1 with TRBJ1-6, with unresolved D. Germline lookup yields CDR1 MGHRA and CDR2 YSYEKL. Deletions cut 1 base from V and 4 bases from J, with 5 bases between. CDR3 length: 14 residues. CDR3 bases: TGCGCCAGCAGCCAAGCCGGGTATAATTCACCCCTCCACTTT. It is translated as CASSQAGYNSPLHF.

This clone was counted a few times. The chain links TRBV30 to TRBJ1-1; 9 bases align to TRBD1. Germline assignment: CDR1 GTSNPN and CDR2 SVGIG (reference sequence). V shed 0 bases and J 3 bases; nucleotides not matched to a gene: 14. The CDR3 spans 18 residues. CDR3 in amino acids: CAWSVRTGGTHPHTEAFF. The DNA for the CDR3 is TGTGCCTGGAGTGTACGAACAGGGGGCACCCACCCTCACACTGAAGCTTTCTTT.

This sequence joins TRBV6-6 and TRBJ1-6; maybe TRBD1 (6 bases). Germline V gene data show CDR1 as MNHNY and CDR2 as SVGAGI (reference sequence). V dropped 11 bases and J dropped 9 bases, with 17 bases sitting between them. The CDR3 has 13 amino acids. CDR3 region: CAGATGPFSPLHF. The DNA for the CDR3 is TGTGCCGGGGCGACAGGTCCCTTTTCACCCCTCCACTTT.

This chain connects TRBV5-1 to TRBJ1-3; D not certain. The germline gives CDR1 SGHRS, CDR2 YFSETQ. The CDR3 extends over 13 amino acids. Deletions cut 1 base from V and 9 bases from J, with 11 bases between. The CDR3 nucleotides are TGCGCCAGCAGCTTGAAGGAAAAAGGCACCATATATTTT. Translating gives CASSLKEKGTIYF.

The CDR3 bases are TGTGCCAGCAGCTTGGCCCAGGATGTGTACACCGGGGAGCTGTTTTTT. Amino acids: CASSLAQDVYTGELFF. The chain has TRBV5-6 and TRBJ2-2; D is undetermined. Per the germline V gene, CDR1 is SGHDT and CDR2 is YYEEEE. This CDR3 is 16 amino acids long. V was shortened by 0 bases and J by 3 bases, with 12 bases between the two germline ends.

This clone has a handful of counts. This sequence joins TRBV7-2 and TRBJ1-3; no definite D call. The CDR3 covers 14 residues. Germline V gives CDR1 SGHTA, CDR2 FQGNSA. V was trimmed by 4 bases and J by 0 bases, leaving 7 bases between them. This CDR3 is CASSSANSGNTIYF. The CDR3 DNA reads TGTGCCAGCAGCTCCGCTAACTCTGGAAACACCATATATTTT.

The V gene is TRBV30, the J gene TRBJ2-5, with D possibly being TRBD2 (6 bases). The ends were cut back, 4 bases at V and 5 bases at J, with 17 bases in the middle. Per germline, CDR1 GTSNPN and CDR2 SVGIG (reference sequence). This CDR3 region has 14 residues. CDR3: CAWTRDWRVETQYF. The CDR3 nucleotides read TGTGCCTGGACCCGGGACTGGCGGGTGGAGACCCAGTACTTC.

The chain carries TRBV2 and TRBJ2-2, with 9 bases fitting TRBD1. Trimming cost V 7 bases and J 6 bases; bases outside gene matches: 9. CDR3 size: 15 residues. The germline V gene has CDR1 SNHLY and CDR2 FYNNEI. CDR3 nucleotides: TGTGCCAGCATTCAAGGACAGGGGCTAGCCGGGGAGCTGTTTTTT. It translates to CASIQGQGLAGELFF.

The chain uses TRBV2 and TRBJ1-1; D perhaps matches TRBD1 (6 bases). Looked up from germline, CDR1 is SNHLY and CDR2 is FYNNEI. The CDR3 length is 14 residues. Deletions cut 5 bases from V and 1 base from J, with 11 bases between. The CDR3 protein is CASSRVQGNTEAFF. The CDR3, as DNA: TGTGCCAGCAGTCGGGTACAGGGGAACACTGAAGCTTTCTTT.

The chain links TRBV15 to TRBJ2-3, with TRBD2 matching 8 bases. The CDR3 is made up of 17 amino acids. Unmatched junction bases numbered 13, after V lost 8 bases and J lost 0 bases. Germline-derived CDR1 and CDR2 are LNHNV and YYDKDF (reference sequence). This CDR3 reads CATSTGGPISSTDTQYF. In DNA, the CDR3 is TGTGCCACCTCCACGGGGGGGCCGATATCTAGCACAGATACGCAGTATTTT.

The genes are TRBV10-3 and TRBJ1-1, with 10 bases lining up with TRBD1. With V trimmed by 7 bases and J by 4 bases, 6 bases remained unmatched. Per germline, CDR1 ENHRY and CDR2 SYGVKD. The CDR3 sequence is 14 residues long. The CDR3 loop reads CAITPRTGGTEAFF. CDR3 nucleotides: TGTGCCATCACCCCCCGGACAGGGGGCACTGAAGCTTTCTTT.

V usage is TRBV4-1 and J usage is TRBJ1-6, with D possibly matching TRBD1 (5 bases). Trimming stripped 0 bases from V and 8 bases from J, with 8 bases between. CDR3 length: 14 residues. Per the germline V gene, CDR1 is MGHRA and CDR2 is YSYEKL. CDR3 bases: TGCGCCAGCAGCCAAGAGCAGGGCGATTCACCCCTCCACTTT. It yields the protein CASSQEQGDSPLHF.

Only a few counts were recorded for this clone. CDR3 in amino acids: CATWDSRSYEQYF. In nucleotides, the CDR3 is TGTGCCACCTGGGACAGCCGCTCCTACGAGCAGTACTTC. This chain joins TRBV5-4 and TRBJ2-7, with 7 nucleotides matching TRBD1. CDR3 length: 13 residues. V shed 9 bases, J shed 0 bases, and the junction held 6 bases outside the gene matches. CDR1 and CDR2 from the germline V gene are SGHNT and YYREEE (reference sequence).

This clone was counted only a few times. CDR3 nucleotides: TGTGCCTGGAGGCGGCGGGGAATCGACGAGCAGTACTTC. Translated: CAWRRRGIDEQYF. The V and J genes are TRBV30 and TRBJ2-7; tentative D call: TRBD2 (6 bases). Between the trimmed V and J ends, which lost 3 bases and 5 bases, there was a span of 14 bases. Germline V gene lookup returns CDR1 GTSNPN and CDR2 SVGIG (reference sequence). CDR3 length equals 13 residues.

The gene calls are TRBV29-1 and TRBJ2-1; D gene ambiguous. Germline V lookup: CDR1 SQVTM, CDR2 ANQGSEA. The CDR3 has 10 residues. The V and J ends lost 3 bases and 16 bases respectively, with 13 bases between them. The CDR3 protein is CSVEGPSRFF. CDR3 sequence (DNA): TGCAGCGTTGAGGGCCCAAGCCGCTTCTTC.

This chain uses TRBV29-1 with TRBJ2-7; D unresolved. V shed 4 bases and J shed 2 bases, with 9 bases lying between them. Germline values: CDR1 SQVTM, CDR2 ANQGSEA. The CDR3 has 12 residues. CDR3 nucleotide sequence: TGCAGCGTTGGAGAGGCTGCCTACGAGCAGTACTTC. Amino acid sequence: CSVGEAAYEQYF.